Detailed here is one TCR beta chain. The CDR3 consists of 14 residues. The germline CDR1 and CDR2 sequences are MNHNY and SVGAGI (reference sequence). The V and J ends lost 6 bases and 0 bases, in that order; junction bases with no gene match: 5. Here immunoSEQ multiplex PCR was the method, and the copy in TCRdb shows in-frame clones only, minus some. The sample holds roughly 24,000 clones, roughly nine tenths seen once. The sample is drawn from a study of blood T cell repertoires in COVID-19. Background on the study: Sites in the United States, Italy and Spain provided acute and convalescent COVID-19 samples.

The TCR sequence derives from a human donor in a cohort sampled during active COVID-19. This chain joins TRBV6-6 and TRBJ2-7; 7 nucleotides agree with TRBD2. Sequencing was done on a sample of peripheral blood. The CDR3 here is CASRWGGSSYEQYF. The CDR3 bases are TGTGCCAGCAGGTGGGGCGGGAGCTCCTACGAGCAGTACTTC.